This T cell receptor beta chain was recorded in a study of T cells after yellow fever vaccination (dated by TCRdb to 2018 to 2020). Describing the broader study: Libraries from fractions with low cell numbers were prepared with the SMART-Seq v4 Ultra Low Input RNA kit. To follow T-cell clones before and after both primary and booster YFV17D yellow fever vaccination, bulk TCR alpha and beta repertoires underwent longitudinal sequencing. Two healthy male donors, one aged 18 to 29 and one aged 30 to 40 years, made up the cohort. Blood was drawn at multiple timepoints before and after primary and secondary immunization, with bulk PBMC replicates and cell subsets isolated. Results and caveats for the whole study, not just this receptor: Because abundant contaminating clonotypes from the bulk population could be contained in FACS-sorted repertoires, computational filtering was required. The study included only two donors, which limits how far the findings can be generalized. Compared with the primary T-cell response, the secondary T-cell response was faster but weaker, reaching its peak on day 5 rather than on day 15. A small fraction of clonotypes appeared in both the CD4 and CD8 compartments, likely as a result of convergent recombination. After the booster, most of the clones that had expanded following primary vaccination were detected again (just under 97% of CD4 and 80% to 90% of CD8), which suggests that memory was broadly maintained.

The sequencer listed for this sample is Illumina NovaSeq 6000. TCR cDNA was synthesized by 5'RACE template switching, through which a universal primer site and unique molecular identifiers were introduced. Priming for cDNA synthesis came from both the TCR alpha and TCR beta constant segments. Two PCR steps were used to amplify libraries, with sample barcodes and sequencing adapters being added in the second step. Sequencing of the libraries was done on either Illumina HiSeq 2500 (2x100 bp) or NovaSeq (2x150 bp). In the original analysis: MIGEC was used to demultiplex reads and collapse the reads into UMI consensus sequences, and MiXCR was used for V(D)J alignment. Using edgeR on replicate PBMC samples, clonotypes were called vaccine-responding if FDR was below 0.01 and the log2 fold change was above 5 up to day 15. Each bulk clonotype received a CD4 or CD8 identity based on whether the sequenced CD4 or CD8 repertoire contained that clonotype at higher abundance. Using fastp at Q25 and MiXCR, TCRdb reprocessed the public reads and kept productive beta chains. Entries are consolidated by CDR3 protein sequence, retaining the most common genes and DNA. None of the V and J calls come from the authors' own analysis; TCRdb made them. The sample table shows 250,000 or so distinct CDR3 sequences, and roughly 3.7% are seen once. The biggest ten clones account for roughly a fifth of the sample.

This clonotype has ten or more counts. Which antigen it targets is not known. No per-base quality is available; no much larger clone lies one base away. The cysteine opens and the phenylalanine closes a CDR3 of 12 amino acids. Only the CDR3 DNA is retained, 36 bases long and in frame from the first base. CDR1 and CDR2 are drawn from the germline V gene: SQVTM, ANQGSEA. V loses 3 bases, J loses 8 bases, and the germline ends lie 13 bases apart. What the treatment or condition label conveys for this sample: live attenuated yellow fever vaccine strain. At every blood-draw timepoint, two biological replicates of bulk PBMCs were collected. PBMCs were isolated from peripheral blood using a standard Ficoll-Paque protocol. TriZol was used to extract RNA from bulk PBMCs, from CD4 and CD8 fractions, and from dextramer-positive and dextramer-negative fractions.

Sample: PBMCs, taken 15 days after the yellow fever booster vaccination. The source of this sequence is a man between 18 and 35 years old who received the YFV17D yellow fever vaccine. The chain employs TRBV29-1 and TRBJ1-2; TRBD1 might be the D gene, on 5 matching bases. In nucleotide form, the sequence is TGCAGCGTTGATCTCCCAGGGTCGGGCTACACCTTC. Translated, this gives CSVDLPGSGYTF.